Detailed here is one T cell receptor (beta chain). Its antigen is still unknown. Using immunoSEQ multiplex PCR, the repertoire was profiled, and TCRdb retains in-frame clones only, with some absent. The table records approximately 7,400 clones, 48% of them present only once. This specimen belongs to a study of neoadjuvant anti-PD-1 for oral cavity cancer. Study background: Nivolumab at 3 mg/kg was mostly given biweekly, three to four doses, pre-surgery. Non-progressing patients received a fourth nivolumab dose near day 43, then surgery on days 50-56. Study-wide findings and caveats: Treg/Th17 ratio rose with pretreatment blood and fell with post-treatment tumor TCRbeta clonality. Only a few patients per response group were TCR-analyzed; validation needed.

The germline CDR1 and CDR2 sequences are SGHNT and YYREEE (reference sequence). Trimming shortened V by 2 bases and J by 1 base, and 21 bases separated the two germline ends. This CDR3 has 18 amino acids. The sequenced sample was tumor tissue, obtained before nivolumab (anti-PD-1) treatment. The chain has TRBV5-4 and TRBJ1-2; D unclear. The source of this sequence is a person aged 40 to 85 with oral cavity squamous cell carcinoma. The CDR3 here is CASSFRLHPDPINYGYTF. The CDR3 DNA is TGTGCCAGCAGCTTTAGACTACATCCGGACCCGATTAACTATGGCTACACCTTC.